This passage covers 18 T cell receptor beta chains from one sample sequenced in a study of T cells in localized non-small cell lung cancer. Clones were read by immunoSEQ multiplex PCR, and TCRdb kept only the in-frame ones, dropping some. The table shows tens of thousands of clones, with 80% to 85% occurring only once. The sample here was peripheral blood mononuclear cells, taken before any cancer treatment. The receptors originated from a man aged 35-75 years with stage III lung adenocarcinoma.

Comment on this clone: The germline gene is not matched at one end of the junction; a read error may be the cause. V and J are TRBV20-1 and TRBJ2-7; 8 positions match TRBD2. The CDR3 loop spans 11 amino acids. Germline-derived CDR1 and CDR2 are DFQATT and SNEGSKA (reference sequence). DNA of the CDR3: TGCAGTGTTAGACTAGCGTACGAGCAGTACTTC. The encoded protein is CSVRLAYEQYF.

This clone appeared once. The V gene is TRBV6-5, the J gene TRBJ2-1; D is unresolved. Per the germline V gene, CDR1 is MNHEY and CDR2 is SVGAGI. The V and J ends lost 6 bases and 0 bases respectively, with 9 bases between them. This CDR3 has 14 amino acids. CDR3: CASSPSSSYNEQFF. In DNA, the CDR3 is TGTGCCAGCAGCCCCTCGAGCTCCTACAATGAGCAGTTCTTC.

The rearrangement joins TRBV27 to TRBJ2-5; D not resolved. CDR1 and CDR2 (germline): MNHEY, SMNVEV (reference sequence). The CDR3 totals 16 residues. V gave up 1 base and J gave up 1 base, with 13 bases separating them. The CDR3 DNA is TGTGCCAGCAGTTTATTGATGAACAGCCTCCAAGAGACCCAGTACTTC. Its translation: CASSLLMNSLQETQYF.

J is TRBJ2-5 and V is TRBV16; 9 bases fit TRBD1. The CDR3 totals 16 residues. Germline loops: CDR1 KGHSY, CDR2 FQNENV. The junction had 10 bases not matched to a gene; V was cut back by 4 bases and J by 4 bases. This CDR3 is CASSLTGGGQGETQYF. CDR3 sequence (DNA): TGTGCCAGCAGCCTTACAGGGGGCGGACAGGGAGAGACCCAGTACTTC. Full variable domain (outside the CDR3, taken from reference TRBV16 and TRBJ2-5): GEEVAQTPKHLVRGEGQKAKLYCAPIKGHSYVFWYQQVLKNEFKFLISFQNENVFDETGMPKERFSAKCLPNSPCSLEIQATKLEDSAVYFCASSLTGGGQGETQYFGPGTRLLVL.

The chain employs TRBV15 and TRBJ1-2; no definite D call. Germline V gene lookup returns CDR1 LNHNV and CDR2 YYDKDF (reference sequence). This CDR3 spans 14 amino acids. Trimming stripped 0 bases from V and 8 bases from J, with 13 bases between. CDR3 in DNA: TGTGCCACCAGCAGAGATATAAAGGAGAGAGGCTACACCTTC. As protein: CATSRDIKERGYTF. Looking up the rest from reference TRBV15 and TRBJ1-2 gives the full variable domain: DAMVIQNPRYQVTQFGKPVTLSCSQTLNHNVMYWYQQKSSQAPKLLFHYYDKDFNNEADTPDNFQSRRPNTSFCFLDIRSPGLGDTAMYLCATSRDIKERGYTFGSGTRLTVV.

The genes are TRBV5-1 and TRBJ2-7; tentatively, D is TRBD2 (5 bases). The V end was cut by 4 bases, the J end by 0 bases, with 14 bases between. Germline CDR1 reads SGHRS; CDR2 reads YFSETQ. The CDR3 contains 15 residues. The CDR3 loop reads CASSEDFSSSYEQYF. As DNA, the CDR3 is TGCGCCAGCAGCGAGGACTTTTCGAGCTCCTACGAGCAGTACTTC.

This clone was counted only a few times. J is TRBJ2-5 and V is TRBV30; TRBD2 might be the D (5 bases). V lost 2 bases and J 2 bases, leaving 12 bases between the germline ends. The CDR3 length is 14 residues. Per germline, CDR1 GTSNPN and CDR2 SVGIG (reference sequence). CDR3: CAWSPGSGQETQYF. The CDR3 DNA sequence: TGTGCCTGGAGTCCTGGGAGTGGGCAAGAGACCCAGTACTTC.

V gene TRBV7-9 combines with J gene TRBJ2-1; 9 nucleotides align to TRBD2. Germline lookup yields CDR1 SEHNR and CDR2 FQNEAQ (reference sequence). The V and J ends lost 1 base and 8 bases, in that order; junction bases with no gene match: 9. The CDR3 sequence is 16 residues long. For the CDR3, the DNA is TGTGCCAGCAGCTTAGACGGGCTAGCGGGGCGGCATGAGCAGTTCTTC. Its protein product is CASSLDGLAGRHEQFF.

The CDR3 region has the DNA TGTGCCAGCAGCCAAGTGGGGGGGACAGTTCATTATGGCTACACCTTC. Protein sequence: CASSQVGGTVHYGYTF. This chain uses TRBV4-2 with TRBJ1-2; 7 nucleotides align to TRBD1. The CDR3 is 16 residues long. Germline V gene sequence: CDR1 LGHNA, CDR2 YNFKEQ. V lost 1 base and J lost 5; bases outside the gene matches: 10.

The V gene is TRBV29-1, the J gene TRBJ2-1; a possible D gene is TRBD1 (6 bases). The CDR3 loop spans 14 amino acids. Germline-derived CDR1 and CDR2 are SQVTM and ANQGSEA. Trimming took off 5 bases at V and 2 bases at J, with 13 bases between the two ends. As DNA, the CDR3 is TGCAGCGTTTCCATCAGGGGTCCCTACAATGAGCAGTTCTTC. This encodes CSVSIRGPYNEQFF.

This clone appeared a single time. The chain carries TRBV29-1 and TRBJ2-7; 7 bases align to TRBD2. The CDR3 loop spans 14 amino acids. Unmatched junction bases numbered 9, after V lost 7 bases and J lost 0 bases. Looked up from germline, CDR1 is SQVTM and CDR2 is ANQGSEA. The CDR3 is CSGGEGISSYEQYF. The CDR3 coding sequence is TGCAGCGGGGGGGAGGGCATTAGCTCCTACGAGCAGTACTTC.

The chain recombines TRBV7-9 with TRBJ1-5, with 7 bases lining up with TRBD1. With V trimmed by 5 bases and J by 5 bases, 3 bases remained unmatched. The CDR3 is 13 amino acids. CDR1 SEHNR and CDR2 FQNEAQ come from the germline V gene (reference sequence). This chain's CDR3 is CASSGQADQPQHF. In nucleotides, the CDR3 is TGTGCCAGCAGCGGACAGGCAGATCAGCCCCAGCATTTT.

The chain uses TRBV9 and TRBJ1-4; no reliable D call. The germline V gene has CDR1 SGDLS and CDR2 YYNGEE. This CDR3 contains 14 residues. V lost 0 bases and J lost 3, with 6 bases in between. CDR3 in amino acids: CASSVVGSNEKLFF. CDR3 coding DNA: TGTGCCAGCAGCGTAGTGGGGTCTAATGAAAAACTGTTTTTT. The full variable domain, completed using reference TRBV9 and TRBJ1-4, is DSGVTQTPKHLITATGQRVTLRCSPRSGDLSVYWYQQSLDQGLQFLIQYYNGEERAKGNILERFSAQQFPDLHSELNLSSLELGDSALYFCASSVVGSNEKLFFGSGTQLSVL.

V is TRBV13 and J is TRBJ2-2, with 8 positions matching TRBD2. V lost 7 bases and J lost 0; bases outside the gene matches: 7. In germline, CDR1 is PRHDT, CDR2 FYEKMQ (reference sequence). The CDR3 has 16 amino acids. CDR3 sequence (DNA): TGTGCCAGCATCCGATTGACTAGCGCGAACACCGGGGAGCTGTTTTTT. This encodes CASIRLTSANTGELFF.

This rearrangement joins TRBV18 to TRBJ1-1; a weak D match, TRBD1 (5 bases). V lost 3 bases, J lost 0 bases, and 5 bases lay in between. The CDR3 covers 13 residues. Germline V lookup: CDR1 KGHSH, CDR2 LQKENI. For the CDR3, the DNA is TGTGCCAGCTCACCGACAGTGAACACTGAAGCTTTCTTT. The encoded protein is CASSPTVNTEAFF.

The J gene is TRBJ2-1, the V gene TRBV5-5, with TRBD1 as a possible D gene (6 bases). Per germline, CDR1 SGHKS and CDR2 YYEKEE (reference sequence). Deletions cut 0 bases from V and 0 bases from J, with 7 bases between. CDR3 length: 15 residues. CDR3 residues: CASSLDRDSYNEQFF. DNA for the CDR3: TGTGCCAGCAGCTTGGACAGGGACTCCTACAATGAGCAGTTCTTC. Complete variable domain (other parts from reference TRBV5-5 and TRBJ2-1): DAGVTQSPTHLIKTRGQQVTLRCSPISGHKSVSWYQQVLGQGPQFIFQYYEKEERGRGNFPDRFSARQFPNYSSELNVNALLLGDSALYLCASSLDRDSYNEQFFGPGTRLTVL.

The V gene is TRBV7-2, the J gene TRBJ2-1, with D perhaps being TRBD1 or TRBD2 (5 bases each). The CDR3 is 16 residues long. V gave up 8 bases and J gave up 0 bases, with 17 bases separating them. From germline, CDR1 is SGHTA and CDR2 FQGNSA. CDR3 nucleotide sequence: TGTGCCAGCCTACTAGGGGCCGCGAGCTCCTACAATGAGCAGTTCTTC. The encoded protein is CASLLGAASSYNEQFF.

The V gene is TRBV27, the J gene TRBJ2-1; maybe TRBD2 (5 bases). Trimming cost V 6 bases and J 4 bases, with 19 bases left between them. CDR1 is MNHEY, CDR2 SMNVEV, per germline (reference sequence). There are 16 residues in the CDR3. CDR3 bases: TGTGCCAGCAGCGGTATTACTAGTAAGGTTTACAATGAGCAGTTCTTC. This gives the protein CASSGITSKVYNEQFF.